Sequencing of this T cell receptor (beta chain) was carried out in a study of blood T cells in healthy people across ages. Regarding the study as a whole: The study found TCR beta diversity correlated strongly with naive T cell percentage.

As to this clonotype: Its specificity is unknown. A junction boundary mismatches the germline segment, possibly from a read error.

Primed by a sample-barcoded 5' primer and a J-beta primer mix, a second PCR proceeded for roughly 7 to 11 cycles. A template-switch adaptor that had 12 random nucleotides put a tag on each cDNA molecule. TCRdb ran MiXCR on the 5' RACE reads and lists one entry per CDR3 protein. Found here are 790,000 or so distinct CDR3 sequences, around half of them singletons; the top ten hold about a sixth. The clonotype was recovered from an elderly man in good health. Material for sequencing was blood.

The CDR3 sequence: CASMGVSSGANVPTF. In DNA form, the CDR3 reads TGTGCCAGCATGGGGGTGAGCTCTGGGGCCAACGTCCCGACTTTC. The chain recombines TRBV6-2 or TRBV6-3 with TRBJ2-6; D may be TRBD1 or TRBD2 (5 bases each). The germline V gene has CDR1 MNHEY and CDR2 SVGEGT. The CDR3 spans 15 residues.